This is a list of T cell receptor beta chains from one sample in a study of T cells in Graves' hyperthyroidism and ophthalmopathy. TCRdb reprocessed the multiplex PCR reads with MiXCR, giving one entry per CDR3 protein. The sample consists of around 400,000 distinct CDR3 sequences, approximately 13% of them appearing once. Material: blood. These receptors originate from a young woman with Graves' hyperthyroidism. Each CDR3 is given with its conserved first and last residue. The D gene is left open where the match is weak. For some rows the clone size is stated as once, few or many, or as a class when expanded; others skip it.

J: TRBJ2-1
V: TRBV28
size: many
D: TRBD2
DNA: TGTGCCAGCAGTCTGGCGGGGGGCCCTAACAGGGAGCAGTTCTTC
CDR3: CASSLAGGPNREQFF

J: TRBJ2-3
V: TRBV27
size: few
D: NA
DNA: TGTGCCAGTAGGAGTAAGGGGGGGGGGGCGCAGTATTTT
CDR3: CASRSKGGGAQYF

J: TRBJ1-2
V: TRBV7-3
size: NA
D: NA
DNA: TGTGCCAGCAGCTTAACTCCCTTCCCCGACAGCTATGGCTACACCTTC
CDR3: CASSLTPFPDSYGYTF

J: TRBJ1-5
V: TRBV7-9
size: many
D: NA
DNA: TGTGCCAGCAGCTTAGGAGCGGACGCTTTACAGCCCCAGCATTTT
CDR3: CASSLGADALQPQHF

J: TRBJ2-1
V: TRBV5-1
size: many
D: TRBD1
DNA: TGCGCCAGCAGCCCGTCCTCCGGACAGGGAGTGGATGAGCAGTTCTTC
CDR3: CASSPSSGQGVDEQFF

J: TRBJ1-2
V: TRBV18
size: many
D: NA
DNA: TGTGCCAGCTCACCAGATGACAACTCGAGGGTACTCTATGGCTACACCTTC
CDR3: CASSPDDNSRVLYGYTF

J: TRBJ2-1
V: TRBV5-1
size: NA
D: NA
DNA: TGCGCCAGCAGCTTGGTTCCCTTCGGGGGGCACAATGAGCAGTTCTTC
CDR3: CASSLVPFGGHNEQFF

J: TRBJ2-1
V: TRBV11-2
size: NA
D: TRBD2
DNA: TGTGCCAGCAGCGCAAGCGGGACCTACAATGAGCAGTTCTTC
CDR3: CASSASGTYNEQFF

J: TRBJ2-7
V: TRBV19
size: NA
D: NA
DNA: TGTGCCAGTAGTATAGGCAGGGGAGACTACGAGCAGTACTTC
CDR3: CASSIGRGDYEQYF

J: TRBJ2-1
V: TRBV11-2
size: many
D: NA
DNA: TGTGCCAGCAGCTTAATAGGGGGTAGAAGGAATGAGCAGTTCTTC
CDR3: CASSLIGGRRNEQFF

J: TRBJ1-6
V: TRBV2
size: many
D: NA
DNA: TGTGCCAGCAGTGAGCTGTCAGGGGTGGATTCACCCCTCCACTTT
CDR3: CASSELSGVDSPLHF

J: TRBJ1-1
V: TRBV19
size: few
D: NA
DNA: TGTGCCAGCACTCCTGGGGCTTACTCGAACACTGAAGCTTTCTTT
CDR3: CASTPGAYSNTEAFF

J: TRBJ2-3
V: TRBV7-9
size: many
D: TRBD2
DNA: TGTGCCAGCAGCTTACCAGAAGCGACTAGCGGGGTCACAGATACGCAGTATTTT
CDR3: CASSLPEATSGVTDTQYF

J: TRBJ1-1
V: TRBV7-3
size: NA
D: NA
DNA: TGTGCCAGCAGCTTAACGTCTCCCCCCTCCAGCACTGAAGCTTTCTTT
CDR3: CASSLTSPPSSTEAFF

J: TRBJ2-4
V: TRBV28
size: many
D: NA
DNA: TGTGCCAGCAGTCCAAACAGGTGGCGCTTAGCCAAAAACATTCAGTACTTC
CDR3: CASSPNRWRLAKNIQYF